This TCR beta chain was captured in a study of T-cell reconstitution after alpha-beta-depleted transplantation in children. General study results and limits: One year after transplant, T-cell counts and diversity came mostly from newly produced T cells.

A note on this clonotype: Its matching antigen is unknown.

The library targeted TCRbeta and was prepared with unique molecular identifiers. TCRdb called the PCR reads again in MiXCR, with one record for every CDR3 protein. The repertoire holds 200,000 to 300,000 distinct CDR3 sequences, with around 25% as singletons. CDR1 is SGHRS, CDR2 YFSETQ, per germline. V lost 4 bases and J lost 4, with 18 bases in between. This CDR3 region has 16 residues. Specimen: PBMCs, collected before TCRalphabeta/CD19-depleted stem cell transplant. The clonotype originates from a girl aged 2-10 years with Fanconi anemia, due to receive a stem cell transplant. The chain couples TRBV5-1 to TRBJ1-3; tentative D call: TRBD1 (6 bases). CDR3 DNA: TGCGCCAGCAGCCCCGGACAGTTCGGGTCGGGAAACACCATATATTTT. This translates into CASSPGQFGSGNTIYF.